Shown below are 27 T cell receptor beta chains from a single sample sequenced in a study of Graves' ophthalmopathy and Graves' hyperthyroidism. RNA transcripts provided the template for amplifying TCR beta CDR3 regions. First-round RT-PCR employed HTBI primers, with a second-round multiplex PCR after it. TCRdb reprocessed the multiplex PCR reads via MiXCR and lists one record per CDR3 protein. This sample has tens of thousands of distinct CDR3 sequences, with roughly 50% found just once. Sequences were obtained from peripheral blood. Receptors were obtained from an adult woman with stable Graves' hyperthyroidism.

V usage is TRBV10-2 and J usage is TRBJ2-6, with 7 bases matching TRBD1. The CDR3 covers 11 residues. CDR1 is WSHSY and CDR2 is SAAADI in the germline V gene. J lost 17 bases, V lost 5 bases, and 6 bases had no gene match. This CDR3 reads CASSCSDRVTF. The CDR3 DNA follows: TGCGCCAGCAGTTGCTCCGACAGGGTGACTTTC.

This clonotype has at least ten counts. The gene calls are TRBV7-9 and TRBJ2-7; TRBD2 agrees at 9 bases. CDR1 SEHNR and CDR2 FQNEAQ come from the germline V gene (reference sequence). Germline trimming cut 1 base from V and 5 bases from J; bases unmatched to any gene: 9. The CDR3 spans 16 residues. The DNA of the CDR3 is TGTGCCAGCAGCTTAGTCGCGGGAGGGCCCTCAGACGAGCAGTACTTC. Amino acid sequence: CASSLVAGGPSDEQYF.

This clonotype was detected many times. The chain uses TRBV24-1 and TRBJ1-1; 12 positions agree with TRBD1. The J segment lost 5 bases and the V segment lost 2 bases, leaving 8 bases of the junction unmatched. CDR3 length: 17 residues. The V gene's germline CDR1 is KGHDR and CDR2 SFDVKD. The CDR3, as DNA: TGTGCCACCAGTGATTCCCAGGGACAGGGGGCTAGGACTGAAGCTTTCTTT. It encodes CATSDSQGQGARTEAFF.

The V gene is TRBV9, the J gene TRBJ1-1; 8 bases agree with TRBD1. The CDR3 runs to 13 residues. The V gene end was trimmed by 3 bases and the J gene end by 8 bases; junction bases not matched to a gene: 6. Per the germline V gene, CDR1 is SGDLS and CDR2 is YYNGEE. CDR3 sequence: CASSEDHRGEAFF. For the CDR3, the DNA is TGTGCCAGCAGCGAAGACCACAGGGGGGAAGCTTTCTTT.

The chain links TRBV19 to TRBJ1-4; D is unresolved. The germline gives CDR1 LNHDA, CDR2 SQIVND (reference sequence). The CDR3 length is 16 residues. V lost 1 base and J lost 0, with 9 bases in between. This chain's CDR3 is CASSIAGVATNEKLFF. DNA for the CDR3: TGTGCCAGTAGTATAGCCGGGGTAGCAACTAATGAAAAACTGTTTTTT.

This clonotype was counted many times. The chain is built from TRBV6-1 and TRBJ1-1; 7 positions match TRBD1. The V gene's germline CDR1 is MNHNS and CDR2 SASEGT. The CDR3 loop spans 17 amino acids. The trim removed 1 base at V and 1 base at J, leaving 9 bases unmatched. CDR3 in amino acids: CASSEDTTGRENTEAFF. The CDR3 bases are TGTGCCAGCAGTGAAGATACGACAGGGAGAGAGAACACTGAAGCTTTCTTT.

At least ten counts were recorded for this clonotype. A read error may explain this, as a much larger clone is one base away. This chain joins TRBV10-3 and TRBJ2-7, with 8 bases fitting TRBD1. The CDR3 is 16 residues long. CDR1 and CDR2 (germline): ENHRY, SYGVKD. CDR3 sequence reads: CAIGEMWDRISYEQYF. The CDR3 DNA is TGTGCCATCGGTGAGATGTGGGACAGGATCTCCTACGAGCAGTACTTC.

The chain uses TRBV9 and TRBJ2-7, with a weak D call TRBD1 (6 bases). Trimming cost V 4 bases and J 6 bases, with 14 bases left between them. CDR3 length: 13 amino acids. The V gene's germline CDR1 is SGDLS and CDR2 YYNGEE. The CDR3: CASSPATGSEQYF. DNA for the CDR3: TGTGCCAGCAGCCCCGCGACAGGCTCCGAGCAGTACTTC.

The sample holds many counts of this clonotype. The chain carries TRBV28 and TRBJ1-3; D unresolved. The CDR3 extends over 13 amino acids. The V end lost 3 bases, the J end lost 4 bases, and 7 bases lay between the germline ends. Per the germline V gene, CDR1 is MDHEN and CDR2 is SYDVKM. The CDR3 DNA reads TGTGCCAGCAGTTTTGTTCTGGGAAACACCATATATTTT. This encodes CASSFVLGNTIYF.

Details on this clonotype: One end of the junction fails to match germline, which may point to a read error. The chain combines TRBV5-1 with TRBJ2-5, with 14 bases matching TRBD2. The CDR3 is made up of 16 amino acids. CDR1 and CDR2 from the germline V gene are SGHRS and YFSETQ. The CDR3: CASSSRLAGGVETQYF. CDR3 DNA: TGTGCCAGCAGTTCCAGACTAGCGGGAGGGGTAGAGACCCAGTACTTC.

The chain links TRBV19 to TRBJ1-5; TRBD1 aligns across 9 bases. This CDR3 has 16 residues. V trimming: 6 bases; J trimming: 6 bases; junction bases outside the gene matches: 12. Germline V gives CDR1 LNHDA, CDR2 SQIVND (reference sequence). CDR3 sequence reads: CASSVVRGQGSQPQHF. The CDR3 DNA reads as TGTGCCAGTAGCGTGGTCCGCGGACAGGGGAGTCAGCCCCAGCATTTT.

This chain uses TRBV29-1 with TRBJ1-1; D might be TRBD1 (5 bases). Germline V gene lookup returns CDR1 SQVTM and CDR2 ANQGSEA. Trimming took 8 bases from V and 5 from J, leaving 18 bases between them. This CDR3 has 13 residues. CDR3 DNA sequence: TGCAGCTTGGTTCAGGGAGGGGCAACTGAAGCTTTCTTT. Translated: CSLVQGGATEAFF.

This chain joins TRBV9 and TRBJ1-1; D not resolved. Germline loops: CDR1 SGDLS, CDR2 YYNGEE. Trimming removed 4 bases at V and 6 bases at J, with 13 bases between. This CDR3 has 13 residues. The CDR3 reads CASSQIPGSEAFF. DNA for the CDR3: TGTGCCAGCAGCCAAATCCCGGGCTCTGAAGCTTTCTTT.

The chain carries TRBV19 and TRBJ1-1; D unresolved. Germline CDR1 reads LNHDA; CDR2 reads SQIVND (reference sequence). There are 15 residues in the CDR3. Trimming shortened V by 5 bases and J by 3 bases, and 16 bases separated the two germline ends. CDR3 in DNA: TGTGCCAGTAGTCTCATACGAGTGGGCGACACTGAAGCTTTCTTT. Encoded protein: CASSLIRVGDTEAFF.

The V gene is TRBV2, the J gene TRBJ2-7; 13 positions match TRBD2. CDR1 is SNHLY and CDR2 is FYNNEI in the germline V gene. The junction had 3 bases not matched to a gene; V was cut back by 8 bases and J by 2 bases. The CDR3 contains 14 residues. Here the CDR3 reads CASSGLAGAYEQYF. As DNA, the CDR3 is TGTGCCAGCTCAGGACTAGCGGGAGCCTACGAGCAGTACTTC.

This clonotype has just one count. V is TRBV7-9 and J is TRBJ2-2; tentatively, D is TRBD1 (6 bases). The CDR3 is 17 amino acids. The V gene's germline CDR1 is SEHNR and CDR2 FQNEAQ (reference sequence). V was shortened by 5 bases and J by 4 bases, with 20 bases between the two germline ends. The CDR3 region is CASSREAGAFSTGELFF. The CDR3 nucleotides read TGTGCCAGCAGCCGGGAAGCAGGGGCCTTTTCCACCGGGGAGCTGTTTTTT.

This clonotype was seen ten or more times. The genes are TRBV6-2 or TRBV6-3 and TRBJ2-7; D not certain. Trimming pared 2 bases from V and 6 bases from J, leaving 14 bases between. This CDR3 spans 14 amino acids. The germline gives CDR1 MNHEY, CDR2 SVGEGT. For the CDR3, the DNA is TGTGCCAGCAGTTACGGTCCGGCCCGGATCGAGCAGTACTTC. Encoded protein: CASSYGPARIEQYF.

This clonotype was seen ten or more times. V usage is TRBV6-1 and J usage is TRBJ1-5, with D possibly TRBD1 on 5 matching bases. The CDR3 is made up of 16 amino acids. Germline loops: CDR1 MNHNS, CDR2 SASEGT. V lost 8 bases and J lost 5, with 22 bases in between. CDR3 nucleotide sequence: TGTGCCAGCGGAAATGGGGCTGTTTTAAGCGATCAGCCCCAGCATTTT. Translation gives CASGNGAVLSDQPQHF.

At least ten counts were recorded for this clonotype. This rearrangement joins TRBV7-9 to TRBJ1-4; D perhaps matches TRBD1 (6 bases). Trimming pared 3 bases from V and 8 bases from J, leaving 16 bases between. The CDR3 totals 15 residues. The germline gives CDR1 SEHNR, CDR2 FQNEAQ (reference sequence). Here the CDR3 DNA reads TGTGCCAGCAGCTTTAATCTGGACAGCGGGGAAAAACTGTTTTTT. Its translation: CASSFNLDSGEKLFF. Together with reference TRBV7-9 and TRBJ1-4, the CDR3 gives the full variable domain: DTGVSQNPRHKITKRGQNVTFRCDPISEHNRLYWYRQTLGQGPEFLTYFQNEAQLEKSRLLSDRFSAERPKGSFSTLEIQRTEQGDSAMYLCASSFNLDSGEKLFFGSGTQLSVL.

As concerns this clonotype: The junction departs from germline at one end; a sequencing error may be responsible. The V call is TRBV5-1, the J call TRBJ2-6; a weak D match, TRBD1 (5 bases). CDR3 size: 12 residues. CDR1 and CDR2 from the germline V gene are SGHRS and YFSETQ. CDR3 sequence (DNA): TGTGCCAGCAGGGCAGGGGCCAACGTCCTGACTTTC. It is translated as CASRAGANVLTF.

This clonotype showed up many times. The J gene is TRBJ2-7, the V gene TRBV4-1, with 7 bases matching TRBD2. J was trimmed by 7 bases and V by 4 bases; bases with no gene match: 16. This CDR3 is 16 amino acids long. Germline assignment: CDR1 MGHRA and CDR2 YSYEKL. CDR3 sequence: CASSLSSGRASGEQYF. The CDR3 DNA reads as TGCGCCAGCAGCCTCTCGTCAGGGAGGGCCTCGGGGGAGCAGTACTTC.

This clonotype was found once. At one of its ends the junction is not consistent with the germline gene, which may arise from a read error. The CDR3, as DNA: TGTGCCATCAGTGAGGCTCCGGGGACAGCTAACTATGGCTACACCTTC. Its protein product is CAISEAPGTANYGYTF. The rearrangement links TRBV25-1 to TRBJ1-2; 7 bases align to TRBD1. This CDR3 has 16 residues. Germline-derived CDR1 and CDR2 are MGHDK and SYGVNS.

V and J are TRBV7-8 and TRBJ2-7; TRBD1 matches 10 bases. Germline CDR1 reads SGHVS; CDR2 reads FQNEAQ. The CDR3 is made up of 16 amino acids. Germline trimming cut 4 bases from V and 6 bases from J; bases unmatched to any gene: 12. This CDR3 is CASSSSAGTGVGEQYF. For the CDR3, the DNA is TGTGCCAGCAGCTCTAGCGCCGGGACAGGGGTAGGCGAGCAGTACTTC.

The chain employs TRBV20-1 and TRBJ1-2; 9 nucleotides match TRBD1. Germline values: CDR1 DFQATT, CDR2 SNEGSKA (reference sequence). J was trimmed by 3 bases and V by 5 bases; bases with no gene match: 4. This CDR3 has 13 residues. CDR3 sequence reads: CSAPRDRDYGYTF. The CDR3 DNA reads as TGCAGTGCTCCCCGGGACAGGGACTATGGCTACACCTTC.

This clonotype occurred many times. The rearrangement links TRBV27 to TRBJ1-5; D is undetermined. From germline, CDR1 is MNHEY and CDR2 SMNVEV (reference sequence). Between the trimmed V and J ends, which lost 2 bases and 4 bases, there was a span of 6 bases. The CDR3 loop spans 13 amino acids. The CDR3 DNA reads as TGTGCCAGCAGTTTAAATATTAATCAGCCCCAGCATTTT. It codes for CASSLNINQPQHF.

The CDR3 DNA follows: TGTGCCATCAGCACGGACAGGGGAGGCGAGCAGTACTTC. Translating it yields CAISTDRGGEQYF. The chain employs TRBV10-3 and TRBJ2-7, with TRBD1 matching over 9 bases. Germline V lookup: CDR1 ENHRY, CDR2 SYGVKD. V lost 6 bases, J lost 6 bases, and 6 bases stayed unmatched. The CDR3 runs 13 residues.

The table lists this clonotype with a few counts. V is TRBV20-1 and J is TRBJ1-2; 10 bases fit TRBD1. CDR1 and CDR2 from the germline V gene are DFQATT and SNEGSKA (reference sequence). The CDR3 covers 13 residues. DNA for the CDR3: TGCAGCGTGGTTGACAGGGGGCCCGATGGCTACACCTTC. It is translated as CSVVDRGPDGYTF.